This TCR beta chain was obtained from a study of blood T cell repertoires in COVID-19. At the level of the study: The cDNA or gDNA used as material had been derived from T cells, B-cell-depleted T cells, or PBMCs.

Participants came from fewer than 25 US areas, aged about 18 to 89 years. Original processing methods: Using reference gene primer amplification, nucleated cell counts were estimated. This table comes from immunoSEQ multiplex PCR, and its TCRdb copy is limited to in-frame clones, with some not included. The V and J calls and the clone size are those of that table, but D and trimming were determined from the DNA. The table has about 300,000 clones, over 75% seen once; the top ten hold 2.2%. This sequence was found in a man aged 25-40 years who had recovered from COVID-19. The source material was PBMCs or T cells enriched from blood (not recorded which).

This chain's CDR3 is CSVATGTASEAFF. Here the CDR3 DNA reads TGCAGCGTCGCAACCGGGACAGCCTCTGAAGCTTTCTTT. The V and J genes are TRBV29-1 and TRBJ1-1, with TRBD1 matching over 7 bases. V was clipped by 6 bases and J by 6 bases; unmatched bases: 10. Germline lookup yields CDR1 SQVTM and CDR2 ANQGSEA. CDR3 length equals 13 residues.